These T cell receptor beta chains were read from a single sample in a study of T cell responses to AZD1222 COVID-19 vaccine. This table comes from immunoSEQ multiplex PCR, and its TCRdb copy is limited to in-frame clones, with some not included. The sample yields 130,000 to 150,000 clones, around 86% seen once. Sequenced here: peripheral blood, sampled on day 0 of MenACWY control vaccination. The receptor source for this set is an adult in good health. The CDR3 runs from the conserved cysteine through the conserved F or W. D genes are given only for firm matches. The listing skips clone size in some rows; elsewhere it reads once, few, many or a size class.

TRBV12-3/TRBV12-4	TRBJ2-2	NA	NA	TGTGCCAGCAGTTTGTTTCGTACCGGGGAGCTGTTTTTT	CASSLFRTGELFF
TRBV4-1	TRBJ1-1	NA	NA	TGCGCCAGCAGCCAAGAGCGATATGGGACTCACACTGAAGCTTTCTTT	CASSQERYGTHTEAFF
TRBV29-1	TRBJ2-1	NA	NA	TGCAGCGTTGACCGAGCAGGGGGAGGCAATGAGCAGTTCTTC	CSVDRAGGGNEQFF
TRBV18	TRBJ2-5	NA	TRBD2	TGTGCCAGCTCACCTGGGAAAACTAGCGGAGTCCAAGAGACCCAGTACTTC	CASSPGKTSGVQETQYF
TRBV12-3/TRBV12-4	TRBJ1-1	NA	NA	TGTGCCAGCAGTTTAGTAGAGAACACTGAAGCTTTCTTT	CASSLVENTEAFF
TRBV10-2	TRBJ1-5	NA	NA	TGCGCCAGCAGTGAGTCTAGGCAGGGCAATCAGCCCCAGCATTTT	CASSESRQGNQPQHF
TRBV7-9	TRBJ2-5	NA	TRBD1	TGTGCCAGCAGCCTGGGACAGATTAAAGAGACCCAGTACTTC	CASSLGQIKETQYF
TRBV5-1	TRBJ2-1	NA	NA	TGCGCCAGCAGCTTGTTAGTTATGGGGGGTGATGAGCAGTTCTTC	CASSLLVMGGDEQFF
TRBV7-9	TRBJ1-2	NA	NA	TGTGCCAGCAGCTTACCCCAGGCTGCTAACTATGGCTACACCTTC	CASSLPQAANYGYTF
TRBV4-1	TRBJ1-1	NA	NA	TGCGCCAGCAGCCAAGATTCCAGGAACACTGAAGCTTTCTTT	CASSQDSRNTEAFF
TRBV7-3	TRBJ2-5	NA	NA	TGTGCCAGCAGCTTAACCGTGGGGGAGACCCAGTACTTC	CASSLTVGETQYF
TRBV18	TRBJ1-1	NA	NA	TGTGCCAGCTCACGAGCTAACATTGAAAACACTGAAGCTTTCTTT	CASSRANIENTEAFF
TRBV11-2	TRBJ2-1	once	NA	TGTGCCAGCGGAACCAGGGTCGGGGAGCAGTTCTTC	CASGTRVGEQFF
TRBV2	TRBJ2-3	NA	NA	TGTGCCAGCAGCCGCCGGGACCAGAGGACAGATACGCAGTATTTT	CASSRRDQRTDTQYF
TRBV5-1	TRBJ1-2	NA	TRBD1	TGCGCCAGCAGCTTGGGACAGGGGGCGCAGAGCTACACCTTC	CASSLGQGAQSYTF
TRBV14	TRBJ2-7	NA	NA	TGTGCCAGCAGCTGGGGAGGAGAGCAGTACTTC	CASSWGGEQYF
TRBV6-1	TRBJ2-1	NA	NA	TGTGCCAGCAGTGAAGCAAGGACAGTAACCTACAATGAGCAGTTCTTC	CASSEARTVTYNEQFF
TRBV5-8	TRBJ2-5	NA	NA	TGTGCCAGCAGCTCAAGGAAACAGGGTCTTCGAGAGACCCAGTACTTC	CASSSRKQGLRETQYF
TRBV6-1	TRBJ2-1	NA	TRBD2	TGTGCCAGCAGTGAACCTAGCGGGGTTTTCATTGAGCAGTTCTTC	CASSEPSGVFIEQFF
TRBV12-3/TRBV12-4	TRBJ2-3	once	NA	TGTGCCAGCAGATCAGGCACAGATACGCAGTATTTT	CASRSGTDTQYF
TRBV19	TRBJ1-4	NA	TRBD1	TGTGCCAGTAGTTCAGGGGGCGGTGAAAAACTGTTTTTT	CASSSGGGEKLFF
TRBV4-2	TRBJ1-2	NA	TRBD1	TGTGCCAGCAGCCAAGATGGGGTGGGGACAGGTACGGGCGGCTACACCTTC	CASSQDGVGTGTGGYTF
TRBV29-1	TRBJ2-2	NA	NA	TGCAGCGTTTGCGAGACAGTGAACACCGGGGAGCTGTTTTTT	CSVCETVNTGELFF